This T cell receptor beta chain came from a study of cytomegalovirus exposure and HLA in healthy donors. The PCR contained 60 Vbeta and 13 Jbeta primers. Per the authors' pipeline: Later reanalysis found about 80 million unique TCR beta chains, about 11 million of them shared. Profiling relied on immunoSEQ multiplex PCR, and the TCRdb table lists in-frame clones only, not all of them. V, J and clone size derive from that table, while D and trimming were established from the DNA sequence. The repertoire holds 45,000 to 70,000 clones, with 70% to 85% as singletons. V was clipped by 1 base and J by 4 bases, with 20 bases between them. There are 18 residues in the CDR3. As for this clone: Its antigen is undetermined.

General study points: CMV antigen specificity of three CMV-associated chains was confirmed in vitro. With later analysis, a missense DCLRE1C variant became linked to TCR beta V- and J-gene trimming.

This sequence originates from a man aged 50 or older in good health and CMV-seronegative. Sequenced sample: PBMCs. This chain connects TRBV23-1 to TRBJ1-5, with D unresolved. TRBV23-1 carries the ORF label, with uncertain function. CDR3 DNA: TGCGCCAGCAGTCAATTCTGGTTCGTCGGGGTTGGTAATCAGCCCCAGCATTTT. It specifies CASSQFWFVGVGNQPQHF.